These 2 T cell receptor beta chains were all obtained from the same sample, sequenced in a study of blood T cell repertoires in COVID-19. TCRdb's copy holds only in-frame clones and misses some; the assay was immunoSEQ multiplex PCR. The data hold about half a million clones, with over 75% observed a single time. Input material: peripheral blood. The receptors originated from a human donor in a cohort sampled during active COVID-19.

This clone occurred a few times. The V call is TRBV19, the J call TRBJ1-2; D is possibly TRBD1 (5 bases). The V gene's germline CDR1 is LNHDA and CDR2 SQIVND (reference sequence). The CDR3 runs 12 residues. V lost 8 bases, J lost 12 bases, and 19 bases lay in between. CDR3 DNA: TGTGCCAGTTCTTCCCCAGGGTATGCTCACACCTTC. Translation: CASSSPGYAHTF.

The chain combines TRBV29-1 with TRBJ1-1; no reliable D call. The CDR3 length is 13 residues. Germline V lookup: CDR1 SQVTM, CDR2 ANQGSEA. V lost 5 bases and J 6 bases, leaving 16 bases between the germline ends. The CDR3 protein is CSVTPGLTPEAFF. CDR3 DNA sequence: TGCAGCGTTACTCCGGGTCTAACCCCTGAAGCTTTCTTT.